The T cell receptor (beta chain) described here comes from a study of blood T cell repertoires in COVID-19. Looking at the study overall: The samples span acute and convalescent COVID-19 from the United States, Italy and Spain. From T cells, B-cell-depleted T cells, or PBMCs came the material, which was cDNA or gDNA.

The assay was immunoSEQ multiplex PCR, and TCRdb's table has in-frame clones only and misses some. The table lists 150,000 to 200,000 clones, roughly nine tenths of them singletons, with under 5% in the top ten. Germline CDR1 SGHTS, CDR2 YDEGEE. V lost 4 bases and J lost 1; bases outside the gene matches: 8. This CDR3 has 16 residues. The chain links TRBV5-8 to TRBJ2-1, with 7 bases matching TRBD2. Material for sequencing was peripheral blood. This clonotype was sampled from a woman in her 70s with acute or convalescent COVID-19. As DNA, the CDR3 is TGTGCCAGCAGCAACGAAAACGGGAGGTCCTACAATGAGCAGTTCTTC. Residues: CASSNENGRSYNEQFF.